The TCR beta chain under discussion was sequenced for a study of cytomegalovirus exposure and HLA in healthy donors. Germline V CDR1 and CDR2: SQVTM, ANQGSEA. The CDR3 totals 13 residues. PCR was performed using 60 Vbeta and 13 Jbeta primers. The assay was immunoSEQ multiplex PCR, and TCRdb's table has in-frame clones only and misses some. Of 90,000 to 100,000 clones in the sample, around 77% were seen once. The rearrangement uses TRBV29-1 and TRBJ2-5; TRBD2 agrees at 7 bases. The DNA end favors TRBJ2-7, so the J call may be wrong. This clonotype was sampled from a woman aged 60-70 years in good health and CMV-seropositive. Material for sequencing was PBMCs. The CDR3 sequence: CSARGGEEVEQYF. The CDR3 bases are TGCAGCGCACGGGGAGGGGAGGAGGTCGAGCAGTACTTC.